This TCR beta chain was recorded in a study of blood T cell repertoires in COVID-19. Turning to the study itself: Spain, Italy and the United States supplied samples that represented acute and convalescent COVID-19. Sources were T cells, B-cell-depleted T cells, or PBMCs; the material itself was cDNA or gDNA.

Germline V gene sequence: CDR1 KGHSH, CDR2 LQKENI. The trim removed 2 bases at V and 5 bases at J, leaving 5 bases unmatched. The CDR3 is made up of 15 amino acids. Authors' data handling: Scientists estimated how many nucleated cells there were by amplifying reference gene primers. Profiled with immunoSEQ multiplex PCR; TCRdb holds only in-frame clones, not every one. V, J and clone size were drawn from that table, and D and trimming were deduced from the DNA. Among 220,000 or so clones listed, around 82% were seen once. The sequenced material came from peripheral blood. V gene TRBV18 combines with J gene TRBJ2-1; 8 bases fit TRBD2. The receptor was derived from a woman in her 70s with acute or convalescent COVID-19. CDR3 residues: CASSPELSGNNEQFF. Here the CDR3 DNA reads TGTGCCAGCTCACCAGAGCTTAGCGGGAACAATGAGCAGTTCTTC.